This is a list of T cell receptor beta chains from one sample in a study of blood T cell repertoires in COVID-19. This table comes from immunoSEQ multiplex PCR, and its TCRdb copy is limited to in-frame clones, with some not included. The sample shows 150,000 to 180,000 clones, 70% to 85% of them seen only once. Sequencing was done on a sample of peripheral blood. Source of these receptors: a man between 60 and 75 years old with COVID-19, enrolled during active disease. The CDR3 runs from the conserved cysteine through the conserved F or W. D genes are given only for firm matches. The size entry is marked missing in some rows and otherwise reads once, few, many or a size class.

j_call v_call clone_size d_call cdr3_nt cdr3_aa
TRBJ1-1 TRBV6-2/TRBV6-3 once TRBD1 TGTGCCAGCAGCCTTACACAGGGGGCTGGGAACACTGAAGCTTTCTTT CASSLTQGAGNTEAFF
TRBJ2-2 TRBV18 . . TGTGCCAGCTCACCGCGGACAGAGAACACCGGGGAGCTGTTTTTT CASSPRTENTGELFF
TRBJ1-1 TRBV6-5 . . TGTGCCAGCAGTTACCTTTCGGGGGGGCTTGGAGCTTTCTTT CASSYLSGGLGAFF
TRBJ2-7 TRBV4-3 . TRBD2 TGCGCCAGCAGCCAAGAGGGACTAGCGGCCTACGAGCAGTACTTC CASSQEGLAAYEQYF
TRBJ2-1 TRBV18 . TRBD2 TGTGCCAGCTCACCACCCCCTAGCGGGGTTTACAATGAGCAGTTCTTC CASSPPPSGVYNEQFF
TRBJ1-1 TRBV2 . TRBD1 TGTGCCAGCGGGGGACAGACTATTTTGAACACTGAAGCTTTCTTT CASGGQTILNTEAFF
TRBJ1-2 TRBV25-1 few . TGTGCCAGCAGTGAATCAGTTATGACTCCCTATGGCTACACCTTC CASSESVMTPYGYTF
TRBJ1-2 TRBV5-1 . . TGCGCCAGCAGGGAAACGACAGTCTATGGCTACACCTTC CASRETTVYGYTF
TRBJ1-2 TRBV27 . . TGTGCCAGCAGTAACTTCGCCGGGAACACTCCCTACACCTTC CASSNFAGNTPYTF
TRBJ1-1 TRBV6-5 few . TGTGCCAGCAGCCCAGGGAAATACACTGAAGCTTTCTTT CASSPGKYTEAFF
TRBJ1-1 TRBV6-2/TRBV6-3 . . TGTGCCAGCAGTCCGTCCGGGTCCCCGGGTACTGAAGCTTTCTTT CASSPSGSPGTEAFF